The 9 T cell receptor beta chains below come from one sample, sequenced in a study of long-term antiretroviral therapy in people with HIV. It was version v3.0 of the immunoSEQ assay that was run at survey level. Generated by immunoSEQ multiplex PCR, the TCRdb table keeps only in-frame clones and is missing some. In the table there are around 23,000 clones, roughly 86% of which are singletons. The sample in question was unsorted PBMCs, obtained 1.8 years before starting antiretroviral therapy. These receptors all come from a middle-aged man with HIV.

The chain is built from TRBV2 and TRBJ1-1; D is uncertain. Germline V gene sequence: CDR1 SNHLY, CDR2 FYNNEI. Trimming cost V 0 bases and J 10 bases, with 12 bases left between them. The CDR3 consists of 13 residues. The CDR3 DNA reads TGTGCCAGCAGTGAAGCTGTAGGGTTATTAGCTTTCTTT. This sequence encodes CASSEAVGLLAFF. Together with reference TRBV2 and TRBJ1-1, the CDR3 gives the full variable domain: EPEVTQTPSHQVTQMGQEVILRCVPISNHLYFYWYRQILGQKVEFLVSFYNNEISEKSEIFDDQFSVERPDGSNFTLKIRSTKLEDSAMYFCASSEAVGLLAFFGQGTRLTVV.

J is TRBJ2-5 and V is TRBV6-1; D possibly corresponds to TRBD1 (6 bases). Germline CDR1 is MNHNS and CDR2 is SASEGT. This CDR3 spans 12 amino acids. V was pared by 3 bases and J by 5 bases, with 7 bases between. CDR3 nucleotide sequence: TGTGCCAGCAGTGACAGGGGTGAGACCCAGTACTTC. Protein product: CASSDRGETQYF.

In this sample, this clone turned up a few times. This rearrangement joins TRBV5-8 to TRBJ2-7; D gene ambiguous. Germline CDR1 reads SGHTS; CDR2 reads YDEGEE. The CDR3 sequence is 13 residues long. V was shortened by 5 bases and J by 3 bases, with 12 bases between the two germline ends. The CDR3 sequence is CASSRQAFYEQYF. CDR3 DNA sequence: TGTGCCAGCAGTCGGCAGGCTTTCTACGAGCAGTACTTC. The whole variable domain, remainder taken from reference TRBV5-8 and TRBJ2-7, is EAGVTQSPTHLIKTRGQQATLRCSPISGHTSVYWYQQALGLGLQFLLWYDEGEERNRGNFPPRFSGRQFPNYSSELNVNALELEDSALYLCASSRQAFYEQYFGPGTRLTVT.

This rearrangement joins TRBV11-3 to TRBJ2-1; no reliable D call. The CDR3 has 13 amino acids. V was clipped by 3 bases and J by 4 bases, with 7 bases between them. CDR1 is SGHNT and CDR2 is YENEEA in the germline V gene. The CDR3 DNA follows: TGTGCCAGCAGCTTCCGAGGTTACAATGAGCAGTTCTTC. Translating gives CASSFRGYNEQFF.

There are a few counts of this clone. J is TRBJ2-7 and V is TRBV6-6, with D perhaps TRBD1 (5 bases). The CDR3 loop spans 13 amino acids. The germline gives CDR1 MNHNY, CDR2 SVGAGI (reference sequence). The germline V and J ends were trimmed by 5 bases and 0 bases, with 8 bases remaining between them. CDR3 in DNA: TGTGCCAGCAGTCGAGGACACTCCTACGAGCAGTACTTC. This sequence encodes CASSRGHSYEQYF.

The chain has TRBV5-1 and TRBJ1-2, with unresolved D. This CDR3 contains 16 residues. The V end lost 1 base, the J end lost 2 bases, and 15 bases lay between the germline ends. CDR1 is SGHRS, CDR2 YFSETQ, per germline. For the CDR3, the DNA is TGCGCCAGCAGCTTGAATCATCTCACTCAGAACTATGGCTACACCTTC. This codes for CASSLNHLTQNYGYTF.

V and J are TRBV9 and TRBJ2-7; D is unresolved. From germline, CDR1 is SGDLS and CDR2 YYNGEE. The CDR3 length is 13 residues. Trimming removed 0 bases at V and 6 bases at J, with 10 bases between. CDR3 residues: CASSVVSSSEQYF. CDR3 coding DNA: TGTGCCAGCAGCGTAGTATCAAGTTCCGAGCAGTACTTC.

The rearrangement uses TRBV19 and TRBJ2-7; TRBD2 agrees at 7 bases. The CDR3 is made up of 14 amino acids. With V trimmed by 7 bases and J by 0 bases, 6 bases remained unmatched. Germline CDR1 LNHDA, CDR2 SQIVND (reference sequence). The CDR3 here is CASTPWGGSYEQYF. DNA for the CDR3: TGTGCCAGTACCCCCTGGGGGGGCTCCTACGAGCAGTACTTC.

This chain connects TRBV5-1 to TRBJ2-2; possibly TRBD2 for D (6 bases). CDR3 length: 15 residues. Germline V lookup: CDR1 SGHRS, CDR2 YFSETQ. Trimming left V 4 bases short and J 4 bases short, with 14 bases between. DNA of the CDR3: TGCGCCAGCAGCACACCACCCGGGGGCACCGGGGAGCTGTTTTTT. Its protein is CASSTPPGGTGELFF.